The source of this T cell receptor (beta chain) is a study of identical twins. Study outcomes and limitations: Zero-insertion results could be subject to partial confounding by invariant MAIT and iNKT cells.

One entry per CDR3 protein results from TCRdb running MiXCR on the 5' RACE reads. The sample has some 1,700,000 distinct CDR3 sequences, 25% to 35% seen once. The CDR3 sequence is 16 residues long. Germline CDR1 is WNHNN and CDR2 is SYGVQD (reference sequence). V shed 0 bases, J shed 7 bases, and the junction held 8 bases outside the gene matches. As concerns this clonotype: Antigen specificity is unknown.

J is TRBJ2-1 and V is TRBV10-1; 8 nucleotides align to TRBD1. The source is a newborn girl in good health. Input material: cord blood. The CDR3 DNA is TGCGCCAGCAGTGAGTCACCCGAGGACAGGGATAATGAGCAGTTCTTC. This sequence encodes CASSESPEDRDNEQFF.